The following is a T cell receptor (beta chain) sequence with its context. The CDR3 is 13 residues long. The sample comes from a study of OX40 agonist ivuxolimab in advanced cancers. Study context: Prior therapy, whether anti-PD-1, anti-PD-L1 or anti-CTLA-4, was allowed, and less than 45% had some.

Any history of autoimmune disease or systemic immunosuppression disqualified patients. Samples were taken at baseline and on day 1 of cycles 4 and 7. The table came from immunoSEQ multiplex PCR; TCRdb's copy has only in-frame clones and leaves some out. In the table there are 65,000 to 95,000 clones, about 83% of which are singletons. The chain is built from TRBV21-1 and TRBJ1-1. TRBV21-1 is a recognized pseudogene. This clonotype originated in an adult with an advanced solid tumor such as melanoma, head and neck, liver or kidney cancer. This material consisted of CD4+ or CD8+ T cells sorted from blood, taken in a trial of the OX40 agonist ivuxolimab. The CDR3 DNA sequence: TGTGCCAGCAGGAATAGAGAGAACACTGAAGCTTTCTTT. Translating it yields CASRNRENTEAFF.